Below are 11 T cell receptor beta chains sequenced from a single sample in a study of blood T cell repertoires in COVID-19. TCRdb's table, derived via immunoSEQ multiplex PCR, lists solely in-frame clones and lacks some. The sample shows around 260,000 clones, approximately 85% of them seen only once. The sample taken for sequencing was PBMCs or T cells enriched from blood (not recorded which). Receptors originate from a woman in her twenties or thirties who had recovered from COVID-19.

This clone has only one observation. V gene TRBV19 combines with J gene TRBJ1-1, with D perhaps matching TRBD1 (6 bases). CDR3 length: 14 residues. Germline-derived CDR1 and CDR2 are LNHDA and SQIVND (reference sequence). V was shortened by 5 bases and J by 1 base, with 11 bases between the two germline ends. CDR3 region: CASSAGTPNTEAFF. DNA of the CDR3: TGTGCCAGTAGTGCCGGGACACCGAACACTGAAGCTTTCTTT.

The CDR3 spells CASSSGTGPGTEAFF. CDR3 bases: TGCGCCAGCAGCTCCGGGACAGGGCCGGGGACTGAAGCTTTCTTT. The chain employs TRBV5-1 and TRBJ1-1; TRBD1 matches at 9 bases. Germline V gives CDR1 SGHRS, CDR2 YFSETQ. V trimming: 3 bases; J trimming: 5 bases; junction bases outside the gene matches: 8. CDR3 length: 15 residues. The variable domain in full, with the rest retrieved from reference TRBV5-1 and TRBJ1-1, is KAGVTQTPRYLIKTRGQQVTLSCSPISGHRSVSWYQQTPGQGLQFLFEYFSETQRNKGNFPGRFSGRQFSNSRSEMNVSTLELGDSALYLCASSSGTGPGTEAFFGQGTRLTVV.

This chain links TRBV28 with TRBJ1-1; possible D gene TRBD1, 6 bases. Trimming stripped 6 bases from V and 8 bases from J, with 16 bases between. Germline CDR1 and CDR2: MDHEN and SYDVKM. This CDR3 has 13 amino acids. The CDR3 DNA follows: TGTGCCAGCAGGATCCGGGACACCCAGGAAGCTTTCTTT. It is translated as CASRIRDTQEAFF.

The V gene is TRBV28, the J gene TRBJ2-5; TRBD1 aligns across 8 bases. The CDR3 is made up of 14 amino acids. Germline V CDR1 and CDR2: MDHEN, SYDVKM. J was trimmed by 3 bases and V by 6 bases; bases with no gene match: 6. CDR3: CASSSGQGKETQYF. DNA for the CDR3: TGTGCCAGCAGCTCAGGACAGGGAAAAGAGACCCAGTACTTC. Looking up the rest from reference TRBV28 and TRBJ2-5 gives the full variable domain: DVKVTQSSRYLVKRTGEKVFLECVQDMDHENMFWYRQDPGLGLRLIYFSYDVKMKEKGDIPEGYSVSREKKERFSLILESASTNQTSMYLCASSSGQGKETQYFGPGTRLLVL.

The chain couples TRBV5-1 to TRBJ1-1, with 7 bases that match TRBD1. The V and J ends lost 3 bases and 3 bases, in that order; junction bases with no gene match: 8. Germline assignment: CDR1 SGHRS and CDR2 YFSETQ. The CDR3 is 15 residues long. The CDR3 reads CASSSGQVRDTEAFF. The CDR3 DNA sequence: TGCGCCAGCAGCTCCGGACAGGTCAGGGACACTGAAGCTTTCTTT.

J is TRBJ2-1 and V is TRBV7-6, with D possibly being TRBD2 (5 bases). CDR1 SGHVS and CDR2 FNYEAQ come from the germline V gene. The CDR3 consists of 13 residues. Trimming left V 1 base short and J 10 bases short, with 11 bases between. This chain's CDR3 is CASSLDREREQFF. CDR3 coding DNA: TGTGCCAGCAGCTTAGACCGGGAACGGGAGCAGTTCTTC.

This clone was picked up a small number of times. This chain links TRBV28 with TRBJ2-7; TRBD1 aligns across 8 bases. The CDR3 length is 14 residues. The trim removed 1 base at V and 4 bases at J, leaving 3 bases unmatched. Germline V gives CDR1 MDHEN, CDR2 SYDVKM. The CDR3 loop is CASSLSGGLYEQYF. For the CDR3, the DNA is TGTGCCAGCAGTTTATCAGGGGGCCTGTACGAGCAGTACTTC.

V gene TRBV7-9 combines with J gene TRBJ1-4, with 9 bases aligning to TRBD1. This CDR3 comprises 15 residues. Germline V gene sequence: CDR1 SEHNR, CDR2 FQNEAQ (reference sequence). V lost 3 bases to trimming and J lost 7 bases; unmatched junction nucleotides: 6. For the CDR3, the DNA is TGTGCCAGCAGCTTTACAGGGGGCGCGAGTGAAAAACTGTTTTTT. It is translated as CASSFTGGASEKLFF.

The chain carries TRBV7-8 and TRBJ2-5; 7 bases are shared with TRBD2. In germline, CDR1 is SGHVS, CDR2 FQNEAQ. J lost 9 bases, V lost 5 bases, and 18 bases had no gene match. The CDR3 has 16 residues. In DNA, the CDR3 is TGTGCCAGCAGCCATCCCCCAGCGGAGGGCCGGGGGGCCCAGTACTTC. It translates to CASSHPPAEGRGAQYF.

This clone was counted a single time. The chain is built from TRBV7-9 and TRBJ2-2; D not certain. This CDR3 contains 16 residues. The germline V gene encodes CDR1 SEHNR and CDR2 FQNEAQ (reference sequence). Deletions cut 3 bases from V and 4 bases from J, with 15 bases between. This chain's CDR3 is CASSFPFLASTGELFF. CDR3 nucleotide sequence: TGTGCCAGCAGCTTTCCCTTTTTGGCCTCCACCGGGGAGCTGTTTTTT. Together with reference TRBV7-9 and TRBJ2-2, the CDR3 gives the full variable domain: DTGVSQNPRHKITKRGQNVTFRCDPISEHNRLYWYRQTLGQGPEFLTYFQNEAQLEKSRLLSDRFSAERPKGSFSTLEIQRTEQGDSAMYLCASSFPFLASTGELFFGEGSRLTVL.

This clone was seen only once. The chain is built from TRBV5-1 and TRBJ1-1; unclear D gene. The CDR3 consists of 13 residues. Per the germline V gene, CDR1 is SGHRS and CDR2 is YFSETQ. Trimming shortened V by 3 bases and J by 2 bases, and 8 bases separated the two germline ends. CDR3 nucleotide sequence: TGCGCCAGCAGCTACCAGGTAAACACTGAAGCTTTCTTT. It translates to CASSYQVNTEAFF.